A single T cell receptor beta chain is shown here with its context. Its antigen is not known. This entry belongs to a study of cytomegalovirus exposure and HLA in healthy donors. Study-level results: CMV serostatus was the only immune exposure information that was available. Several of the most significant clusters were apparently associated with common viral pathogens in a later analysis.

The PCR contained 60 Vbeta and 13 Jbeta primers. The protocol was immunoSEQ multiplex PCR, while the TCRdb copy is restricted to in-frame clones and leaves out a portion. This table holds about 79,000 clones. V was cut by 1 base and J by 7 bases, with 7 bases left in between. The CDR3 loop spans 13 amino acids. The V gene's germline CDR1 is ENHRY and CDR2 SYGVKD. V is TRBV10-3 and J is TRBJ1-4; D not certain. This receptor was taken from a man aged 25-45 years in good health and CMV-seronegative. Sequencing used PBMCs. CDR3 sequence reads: CAISELGSEKLFF. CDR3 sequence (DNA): TGTGCCATCAGTGAGTTGGGGAGTGAAAAACTGTTTTTT.